This T cell receptor (beta chain) was profiled in a study of OX40 agonist ivuxolimab in advanced cancers. The overall study: At doses from 0.01 to 10 mg/kg, patients were given intravenous ivuxolimab every 2 weeks. Head and neck, renal cell, melanoma or hepatocellular carcinoma were the cancers that dose-escalation patients had. Study results and caveats: Expanded clones belonging to CD8+ T cells outnumbered, on average, those of CD4+.

Germline V CDR1 and CDR2: KGHSH, LQKENI. V trimming: 2 bases; J trimming: 10 bases; junction bases outside the gene matches: 8. This CDR3 region has 16 residues. This clone was recorded once. Its target is unknown. Sequenced by immunoSEQ multiplex PCR; TCRdb stores in-frame clones only, minus some. The data contain fewer than 130,000 clones, roughly nine tenths of them seen just once; the ten biggest clones take up 0.27%. The starting material was CD4+ or CD8+ T cells sorted from blood, obtained in a trial of the OX40 agonist ivuxolimab. This receptor was identified in an adult with an advanced solid tumor such as melanoma, head and neck, liver or kidney cancer. The genes are TRBV18 and TRBJ1-4, with 12 bases lining up with TRBD1. The CDR3 sequence: CASSPALGTGGVKLFF. CDR3 sequence (DNA): TGTGCCAGCTCACCAGCTCTCGGGACAGGGGGCGTAAAACTGTTTTTT.